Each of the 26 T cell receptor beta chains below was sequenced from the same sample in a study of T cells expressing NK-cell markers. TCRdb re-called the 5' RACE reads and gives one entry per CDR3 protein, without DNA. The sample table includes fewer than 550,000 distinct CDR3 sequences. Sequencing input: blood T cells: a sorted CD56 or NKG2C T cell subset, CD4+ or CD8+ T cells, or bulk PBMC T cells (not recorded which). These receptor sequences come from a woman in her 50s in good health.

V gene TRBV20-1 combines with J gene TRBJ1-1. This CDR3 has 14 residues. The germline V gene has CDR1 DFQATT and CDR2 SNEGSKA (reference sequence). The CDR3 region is CSARGGARNTEAFF.

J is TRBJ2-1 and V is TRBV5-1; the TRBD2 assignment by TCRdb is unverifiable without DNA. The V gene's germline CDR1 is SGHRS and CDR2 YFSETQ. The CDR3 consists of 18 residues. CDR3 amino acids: CASSLVTWLAGDYNEQFF.

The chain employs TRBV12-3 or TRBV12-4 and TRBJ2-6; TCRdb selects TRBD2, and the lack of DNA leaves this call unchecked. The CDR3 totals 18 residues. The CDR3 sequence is CASGEGPGGVTGANVLTF.

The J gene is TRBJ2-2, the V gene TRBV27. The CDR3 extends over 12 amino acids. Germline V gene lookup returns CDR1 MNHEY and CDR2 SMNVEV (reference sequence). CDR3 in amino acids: CASCDLTGELFF.

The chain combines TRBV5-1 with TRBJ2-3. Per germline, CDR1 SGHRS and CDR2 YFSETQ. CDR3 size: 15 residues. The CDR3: CASSLSGSGTDTQYF.

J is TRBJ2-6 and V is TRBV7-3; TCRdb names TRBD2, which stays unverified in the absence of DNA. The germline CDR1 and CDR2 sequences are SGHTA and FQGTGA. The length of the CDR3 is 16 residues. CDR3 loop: CASSLTGGVGANVLTF.

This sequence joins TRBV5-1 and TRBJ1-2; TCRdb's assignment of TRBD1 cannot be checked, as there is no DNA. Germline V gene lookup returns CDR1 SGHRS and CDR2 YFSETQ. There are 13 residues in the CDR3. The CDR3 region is CASSPQGDYGYTF.

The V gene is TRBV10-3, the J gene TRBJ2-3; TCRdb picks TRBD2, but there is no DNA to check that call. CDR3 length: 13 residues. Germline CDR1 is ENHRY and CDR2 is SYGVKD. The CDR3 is CAISQDPTDTQYF.

CDR3 in amino acids: CASQQGVYPDQPQHF. The J gene is TRBJ1-5, the V gene TRBV6-1; TCRdb gives TRBD1 as the D gene, but with no DNA this cannot be confirmed. The V gene's germline CDR1 is MNHNS and CDR2 SASEGT. The CDR3 consists of 15 residues.

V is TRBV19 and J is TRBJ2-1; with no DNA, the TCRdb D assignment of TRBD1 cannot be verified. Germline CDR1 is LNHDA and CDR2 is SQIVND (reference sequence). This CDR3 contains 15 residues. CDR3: CASSRDRVSYNEQFF.

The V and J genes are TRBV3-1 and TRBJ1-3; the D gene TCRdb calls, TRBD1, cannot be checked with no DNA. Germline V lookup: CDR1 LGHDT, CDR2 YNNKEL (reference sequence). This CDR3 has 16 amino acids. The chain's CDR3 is CASSPRPMPAGNTIYF.

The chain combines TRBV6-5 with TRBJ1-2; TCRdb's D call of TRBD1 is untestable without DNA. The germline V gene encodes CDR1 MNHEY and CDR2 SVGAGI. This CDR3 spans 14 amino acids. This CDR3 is CASGGGLTSYGYTF.

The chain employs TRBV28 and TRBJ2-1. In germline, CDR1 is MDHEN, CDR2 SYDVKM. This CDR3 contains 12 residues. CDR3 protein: CASMALRGGSVF.

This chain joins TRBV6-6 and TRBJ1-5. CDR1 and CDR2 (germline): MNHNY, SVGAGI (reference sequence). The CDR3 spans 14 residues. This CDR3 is CASGVVGSNQPQHF.

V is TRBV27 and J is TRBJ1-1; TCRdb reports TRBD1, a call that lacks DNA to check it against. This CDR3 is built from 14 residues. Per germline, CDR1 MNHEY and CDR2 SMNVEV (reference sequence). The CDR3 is CASISHRVNTEAFF.

The CDR3 is CASSRGLAGGLDEQFF. The chain carries TRBV7-7 and TRBJ2-1; the D gene TCRdb calls, TRBD2, cannot be checked with no DNA. This CDR3 has 16 amino acids. The germline CDR1 and CDR2 sequences are SSHAT and FNYEAQ (reference sequence).

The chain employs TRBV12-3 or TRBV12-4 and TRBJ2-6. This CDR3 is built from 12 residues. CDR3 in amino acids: CASDSGANVLTF.

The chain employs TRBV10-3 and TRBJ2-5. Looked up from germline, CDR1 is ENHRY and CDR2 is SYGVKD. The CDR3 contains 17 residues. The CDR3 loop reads CAISESRLGRGQETQYF.

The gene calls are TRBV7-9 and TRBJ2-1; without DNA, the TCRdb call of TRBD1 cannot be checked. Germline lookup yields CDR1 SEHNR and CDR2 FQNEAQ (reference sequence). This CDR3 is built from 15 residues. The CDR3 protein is CASSLQGRGDNEQFF. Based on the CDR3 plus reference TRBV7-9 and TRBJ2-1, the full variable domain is DTGVSQNPRHKITKRGQNVTFRCDPISEHNRLYWYRQTLGQGPEFLTYFQNEAQLEKSRLLSDRFSAERPKGSFSTLEIQRTEQGDSAMYLCASSLQGRGDNEQFFGPGTRLTVL.

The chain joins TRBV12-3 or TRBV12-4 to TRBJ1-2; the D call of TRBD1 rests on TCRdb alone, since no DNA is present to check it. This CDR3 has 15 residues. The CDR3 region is CASSLVRAANYGYTF.

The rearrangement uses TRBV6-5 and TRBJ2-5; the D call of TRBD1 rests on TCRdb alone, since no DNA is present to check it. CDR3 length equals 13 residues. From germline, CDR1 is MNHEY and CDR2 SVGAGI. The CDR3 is CASKLGGRETQYF.

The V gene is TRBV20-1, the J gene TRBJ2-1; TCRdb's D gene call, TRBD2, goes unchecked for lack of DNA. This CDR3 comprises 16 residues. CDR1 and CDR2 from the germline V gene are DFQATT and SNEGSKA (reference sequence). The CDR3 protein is CSARDRPGLAGREQFF.

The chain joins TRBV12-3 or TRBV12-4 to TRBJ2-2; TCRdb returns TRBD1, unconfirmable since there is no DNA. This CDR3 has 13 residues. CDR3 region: CASTSSLTGELFF.

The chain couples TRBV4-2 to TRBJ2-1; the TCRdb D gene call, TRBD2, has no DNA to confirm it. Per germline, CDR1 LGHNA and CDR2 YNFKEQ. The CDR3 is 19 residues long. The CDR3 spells CASSQTGTSGTSSYNEQFF.

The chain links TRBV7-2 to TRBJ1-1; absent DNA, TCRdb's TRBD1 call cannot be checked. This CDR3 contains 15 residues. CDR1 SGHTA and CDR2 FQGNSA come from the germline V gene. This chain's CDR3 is CASSLSQAKNTEAFF.

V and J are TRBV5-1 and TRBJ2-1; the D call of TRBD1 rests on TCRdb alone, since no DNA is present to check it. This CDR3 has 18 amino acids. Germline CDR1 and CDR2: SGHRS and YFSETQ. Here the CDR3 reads CASSFGRQGSSSYNEQFF.